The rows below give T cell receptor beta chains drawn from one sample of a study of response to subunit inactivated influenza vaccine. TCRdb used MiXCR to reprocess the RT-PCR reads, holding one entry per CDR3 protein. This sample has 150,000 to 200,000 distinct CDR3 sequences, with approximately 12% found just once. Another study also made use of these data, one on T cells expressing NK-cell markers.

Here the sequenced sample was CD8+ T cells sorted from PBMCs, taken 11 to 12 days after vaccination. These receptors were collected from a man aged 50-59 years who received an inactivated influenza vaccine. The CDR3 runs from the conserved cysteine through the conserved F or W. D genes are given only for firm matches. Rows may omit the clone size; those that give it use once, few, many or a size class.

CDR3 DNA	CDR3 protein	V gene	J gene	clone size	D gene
TGTGCCAGCAGTTACTCGGACGGCCCATCCGAGCAGTACTTC	CASSYSDGPSEQYF	TRBV6-5	TRBJ2-7	-	-
TGTGCCAGCAGCACGACTAGGAGGTTCCAAGAGACCCAGTACTTC	CASSTTRRFQETQYF	TRBV7-2	TRBJ2-5	many	-
TGTGCCAGCAGCCAAGATCGACAGGGGCGGCGAGAGACCCAGTACTTC	CASSQDRQGRRETQYF	TRBV3-1	TRBJ2-5	few	TRBD1
TGTGCCAGCAACCCCGGGACTAGCGTCTACAATGAGCAGTTCTTC	CASNPGTSVYNEQFF	TRBV27	TRBJ2-1	few	TRBD2
TGTGCCAGCAGTTACTCTACGGGACAGCCTAATTCACCCCTCCACTTT	CASSYSTGQPNSPLHF	TRBV6-5	TRBJ1-6	-	TRBD1
TGCAGTGCTGGGCTATTGGACAGGACAAACTATGGCTACACCTTC	CSAGLLDRTNYGYTF	TRBV20-1	TRBJ1-2	few	TRBD1
TGCAGCGTTGTGGGGACAGGAAACACTGAAGCTTTCTTT	CSVVGTGNTEAFF	TRBV29-1	TRBJ1-1	many	TRBD1
TGCGCCAGCAGCCAGCGGGGGGGCGAAGAGACCCAGTACTTC	CASSQRGGEETQYF	TRBV4-1	TRBJ2-5	-	TRBD2
TGCGCCAGCAGCTTGCAGGGTCCTAATAGCGATCAGCCCCAGCATTTT	CASSLQGPNSDQPQHF	TRBV5-1	TRBJ1-5	many	-
TGTGCCAGCAGCTTGGGACAGGAGCTTTCGTATGGCTACACCTTC	CASSLGQELSYGYTF	TRBV7-9	TRBJ1-2	-	TRBD1
TGTGCCAGCAGCTTCAGCGCGAACACCGGGGAGCTGTTTTTT	CASSFSANTGELFF	TRBV5-8	TRBJ2-2	-	-
TGTGCCAGCAGTTATTTTGATGGTAGGGCCAACGTCCTGACTTTC	CASSYFDGRANVLTF	TRBV6-5	TRBJ2-6	-	-
TGCGCCAGCAGCCGGCCAGCAGACTATGGCTACACCTTC	CASSRPADYGYTF	TRBV4-1	TRBJ1-2	-	-
TGTGCCACCAAGGACACCTTCGATGGGGAGCAGTACTTC	CATKDTFDGEQYF	TRBV19	TRBJ2-7	few	-
TGTGCCAGCAGCTTGGGAGAAACCCTCCACTTT	CASSLGETLHF	TRBV7-9	TRBJ1-6	few	-
TGTGCCAGCAGCTCCACCATCGGACAGGGAATATACGAGCAGTACTTC	CASSSTIGQGIYEQYF	TRBV11-2	TRBJ2-7	few	TRBD1
TGCAGTGCTAGGAGCCCAGAGGGAACTTTCAACGAGCACTACTTC	CSARSPEGTFNEHYF	TRBV20-1	TRBJ2-7	few	-
TGTGCCAACGGACAGGGGGGCAACGAGCAGTACTTC	CANGQGGNEQYF	TRBV10-3	TRBJ2-7	-	TRBD1
TGCGCCAGCAGCCAAGTATCTGGAGTTAATGAAAAACTGTTTTTT	CASSQVSGVNEKLFF	TRBV4-3	TRBJ1-4	-	-
TGTGCCATCAGTGCTGGGGAGGCAGATACGCAGTATTTT	CAISAGEADTQYF	TRBV10-3	TRBJ2-3	few	-
TGCGCCAGCACGAGTACGGGAATGAGCACAGATACGCAGTATTTT	CASTSTGMSTDTQYF	TRBV5-1	TRBJ2-3	-	-
TGTGCCTGGAGGGACGACAGGGGGCCGGGCGGGGAGCTGTTTTTT	CAWRDDRGPGGELFF	TRBV30	TRBJ2-2	few	TRBD1
TGTGCCAGCAGTTTATCGATGGGGGACAACCAAGAGACCCAGTACTTC	CASSLSMGDNQETQYF	TRBV27	TRBJ2-5	-	-
TGTGCCAGCAGCCCAGGGGAGTTCCTCACAGATACGCAGTATTTT	CASSPGEFLTDTQYF	TRBV7-9	TRBJ2-3	few	-
TGTGCCAGCAGTCTTGGACAGGGTATGGCAGAGACCCAGTACTTC	CASSLGQGMAETQYF	TRBV28	TRBJ2-5	-	TRBD1